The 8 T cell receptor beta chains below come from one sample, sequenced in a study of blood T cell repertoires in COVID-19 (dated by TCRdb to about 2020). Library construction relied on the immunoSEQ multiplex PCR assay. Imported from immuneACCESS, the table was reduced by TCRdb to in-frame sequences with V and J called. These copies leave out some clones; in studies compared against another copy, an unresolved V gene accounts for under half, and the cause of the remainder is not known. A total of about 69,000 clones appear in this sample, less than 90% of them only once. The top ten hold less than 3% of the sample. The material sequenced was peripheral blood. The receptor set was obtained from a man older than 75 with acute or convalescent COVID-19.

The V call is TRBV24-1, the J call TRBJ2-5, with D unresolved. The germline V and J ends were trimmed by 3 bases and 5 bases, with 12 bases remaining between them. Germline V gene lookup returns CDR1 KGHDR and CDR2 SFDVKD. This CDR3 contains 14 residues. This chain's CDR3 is CATSDTGSWETQYF. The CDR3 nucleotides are TGTGCCACCAGTGATACCGGGTCCTGGGAGACCCAGTACTTC.

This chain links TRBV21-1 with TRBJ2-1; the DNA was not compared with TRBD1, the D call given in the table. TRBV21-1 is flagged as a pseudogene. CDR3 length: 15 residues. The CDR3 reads CASSRVGQSFDEQFF. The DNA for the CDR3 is TGTGCCAGCAGCAGAGTGGGACAGAGTTTCGATGAGCAGTTCTTC.

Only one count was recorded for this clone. The CDR3 DNA reads as TGTGCCAGCAGCGTAGACAGCTCCTATAATTCACCCCTCCACTTT. Protein: CASSVDSSYNSPLHF. The gene calls are TRBV9 and TRBJ1-6, with D unresolved. With 0 bases removed from V and 0 bases from J, the gap between germline ends came to 4 bases. This CDR3 is 15 amino acids long. Germline lookup yields CDR1 SGDLS and CDR2 YYNGEE.

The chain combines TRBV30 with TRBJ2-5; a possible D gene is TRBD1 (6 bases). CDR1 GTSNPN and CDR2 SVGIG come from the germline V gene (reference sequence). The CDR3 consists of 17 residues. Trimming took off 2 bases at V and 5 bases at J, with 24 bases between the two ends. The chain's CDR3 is CAWSPQGRGVRGETQYF. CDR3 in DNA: TGTGCCTGGAGTCCGCAGGGGCGAGGGGTTAGGGGTGAGACCCAGTACTTC.

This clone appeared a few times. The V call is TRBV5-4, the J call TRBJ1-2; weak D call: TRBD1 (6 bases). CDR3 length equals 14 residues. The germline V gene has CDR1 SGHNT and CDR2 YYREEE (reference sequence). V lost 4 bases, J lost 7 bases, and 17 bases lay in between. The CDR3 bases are TGTGCCAGCAGCAGGGGGGGAGCCGACCGTGGCTACACCTTC. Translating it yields CASSRGGADRGYTF. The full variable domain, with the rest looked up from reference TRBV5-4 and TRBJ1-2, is ETGVTQSPTHLIKTRGQQVTLRCSSQSGHNTVSWYQQALGQGPQFIFQYYREEENGRGNFPPRFSGLQFPNYSSELNVNALELDDSALYLCASSRGGADRGYTFGSGTRLTVV.

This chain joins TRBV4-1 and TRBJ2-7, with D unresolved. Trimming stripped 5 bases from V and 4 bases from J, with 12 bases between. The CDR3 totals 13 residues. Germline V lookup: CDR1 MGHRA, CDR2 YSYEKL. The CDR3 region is CASSKTAMYEQYF. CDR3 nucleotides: TGCGCCAGCAGCAAAACCGCGATGTACGAGCAGTACTTC.

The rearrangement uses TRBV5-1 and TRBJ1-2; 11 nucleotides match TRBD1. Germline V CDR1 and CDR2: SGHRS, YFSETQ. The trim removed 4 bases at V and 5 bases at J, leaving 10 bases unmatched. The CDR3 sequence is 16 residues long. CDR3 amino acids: CASSDTGTGGVYGYTF. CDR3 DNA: TGCGCCAGCAGCGACACCGGGACAGGGGGAGTGTATGGCTACACCTTC. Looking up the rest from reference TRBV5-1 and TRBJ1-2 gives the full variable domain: KAGVTQTPRYLIKTRGQQVTLSCSPISGHRSVSWYQQTPGQGLQFLFEYFSETQRNKGNFPGRFSGRQFSNSRSEMNVSTLELGDSALYLCASSDTGTGGVYGYTFGSGTRLTVV.

The CDR3 region is CSVVAGGPVYEQYF. CDR3 nucleotides: TGCAGCGTTGTAGCGGGAGGGCCTGTCTACGAGCAGTACTTC. The chain combines TRBV29-1 with TRBJ2-7; 11 bases align to TRBD2. The CDR3 has 14 amino acids. The germline gives CDR1 SQVTM, CDR2 ANQGSEA. The ends lost 4 bases at V and 3 bases at J; junction bases unmatched: 5.